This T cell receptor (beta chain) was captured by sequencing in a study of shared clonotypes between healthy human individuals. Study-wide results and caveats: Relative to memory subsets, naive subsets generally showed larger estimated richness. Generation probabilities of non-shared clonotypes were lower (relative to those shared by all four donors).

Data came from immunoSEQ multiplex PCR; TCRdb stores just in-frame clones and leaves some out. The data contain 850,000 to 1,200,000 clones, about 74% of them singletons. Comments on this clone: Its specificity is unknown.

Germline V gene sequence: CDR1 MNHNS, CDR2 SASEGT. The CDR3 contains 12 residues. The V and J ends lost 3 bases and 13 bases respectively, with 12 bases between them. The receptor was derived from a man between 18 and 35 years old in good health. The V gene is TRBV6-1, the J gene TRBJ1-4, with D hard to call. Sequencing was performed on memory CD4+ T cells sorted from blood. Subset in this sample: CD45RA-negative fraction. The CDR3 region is CASSDPWDGLFF. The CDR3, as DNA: TGTGCCAGCAGTGACCCTTGGGATGGACTGTTTTTT.